This TCR beta chain was documented in a study of CD8+ T cells in alopecia areata. Alopecia areata patients gave lesional scalp punch biopsies and peripheral blood samples. Sequencing used cDNA as its template, made by extracting RNA and reverse transcribing it. Sequenced by immunoSEQ multiplex PCR; TCRdb stores in-frame clones only, minus some. The sample includes about 30,000 clones, roughly 60% of them seen just once. The sequencing input was NKG2D-high CD8+ T cells sorted from blood. The sequence derives from a human donor with alopecia areata.

The CDR3 reads CASSRGTSGSNEQFF. CDR3 nucleotides: TGCGCCAGCAGCCGCGGGACTAGCGGGAGTAATGAGCAGTTCTTC. This sequence joins TRBV4-1 and TRBJ2-1; 14 bases are a match to TRBD2. Unmatched junction bases numbered 3, after V lost 4 bases and J lost 7 bases. There are 15 residues in the CDR3. Germline lookup yields CDR1 MGHRA and CDR2 YSYEKL.